One and the same sample provided the 20 T cell receptor beta chains below, sequenced in a study of CD8 T cells in Susac syndrome (dated by TCRdb to the late 2010s). Libraries were constructed by the immunoSEQ multiplex PCR assay. RNA was extracted with the RNeasy kit and roughly 0.5 to 1 ug was reverse transcribed using random hexamers. TCRdb trimmed the raw reads at Q25, called clones with MiXCR and kept productive beta chains. Merged by CDR3 protein, the rows form single entries marked with the most common genes and DNA. The table for this sample lists around 170,000 distinct CDR3 sequences; around 92% of them were counted only once. The leading ten clones occupy around 0.087% of the sample. Sequenced: CD4+ T cells from PBMCs. These receptors originate from a human donor in good health.

The chain carries TRBV5-1 and TRBJ2-7; either TRBD1 or TRBD2 may supply D (5 bases each). The CDR3 covers 13 residues. CDR1 is SGHRS, CDR2 YFSETQ, per germline. The V end was cut by 4 bases, the J end by 1 base, with 9 bases between. CDR3 amino acids: CASSPGASYEQYF. The CDR3 DNA sequence: TGCGCCAGCAGCCCCGGGGCTTCCTACGAGCAGTACTTC.

This clonotype was seen once. The chain has TRBV25-1 and TRBJ2-7; TRBD1 aligns across 9 bases. Germline V gene data show CDR1 as MGHDK and CDR2 as SYGVNS. The CDR3 spans 13 residues. V lost 6 bases, J lost 5 bases, and 5 bases stayed unmatched. CDR3 sequence (DNA): TGTGCCAGCAGAGGGACAGGGAACAACGAGCAGTACTTC. It translates to CASRGTGNNEQYF.

The V gene is TRBV2, the J gene TRBJ2-2; the D is unclear. This CDR3 has 14 residues. Germline V lookup: CDR1 SNHLY, CDR2 FYNNEI. The V gene lost 5 bases and the J gene lost 7 bases, with 14 bases spanning the gap. The CDR3 DNA follows: TGTGCCAGCAGTAACGCAGATCTTGGCGGGGAGCTGTTTTTT. Protein product: CASSNADLGGELFF.

The V gene is TRBV6-5, the J gene TRBJ1-2; D might be TRBD1 (5 bases). The CDR3 is 14 amino acids. The germline V gene encodes CDR1 MNHEY and CDR2 SVGAGI. V was trimmed by 0 bases and J by 8 bases, leaving 13 bases between them. The CDR3 DNA reads as TGTGCCAGCAGTTACTCAGGCGGGGGGTACGGCTACACCTTC. Residues: CASSYSGGGYGYTF.

This clonotype was seen a single time. The genes are TRBV19 and TRBJ1-5, with a weak D call TRBD1 (5 bases). Trimming pared 2 bases from V and 6 bases from J, leaving 14 bases between. Germline CDR1 reads LNHDA; CDR2 reads SQIVND (reference sequence). The CDR3 consists of 15 residues. The CDR3 protein is CASSIWKQGGQPQHF. DNA for the CDR3: TGTGCCAGTAGTATATGGAAGCAGGGCGGTCAGCCCCAGCATTTT. The variable domain in full, completed from reference TRBV19 and TRBJ1-5, reads DGGITQSPKYLFRKEGQNVTLSCEQNLNHDAMYWYRQDPGQGLRLIYYSQIVNDFQKGDIAEGYSVSREKKESFPLTVTSAQKNPTAFYLCASSIWKQGGQPQHFGDGTRLSIL.

This sequence joins TRBV2 and TRBJ2-7, with TRBD1 as a possible D gene (6 bases). The CDR3 has 14 residues. V was pared by 1 base and J by 0 bases, with 7 bases between. The germline gives CDR1 SNHLY, CDR2 FYNNEI. The CDR3 DNA follows: TGTGCCAGCAGTGAAGGCAGGGGCTCCTACGAGCAGTACTTC. Translating it yields CASSEGRGSYEQYF.

This sequence joins TRBV7-2 and TRBJ2-1; 9 bases match TRBD2. Trimming at V came to 6 bases and at J to 7 bases, leaving 13 bases not matched to a gene. CDR1 and CDR2 from the germline V gene are SGHTA and FQGNSA. The CDR3 runs 16 residues. CDR3 DNA: TGTGCCAGCAGTCCGGGAAGAGGCGGGAGGGGGAATGAGCAGTTCTTC. It encodes CASSPGRGGRGNEQFF.

This chain links TRBV5-1 with TRBJ2-5; 9 bases align to TRBD1. The trim removed 4 bases at V and 4 bases at J, leaving 8 bases unmatched. In germline, CDR1 is SGHRS, CDR2 YFSETQ. This CDR3 is 15 amino acids long. CDR3: CASSPTTGGAETQYF. Written as DNA, the CDR3 is TGCGCCAGCAGCCCAACAACAGGGGGCGCAGAGACCCAGTACTTC. The full variable domain, rest sourced from reference TRBV5-1 and TRBJ2-5, is KAGVTQTPRYLIKTRGQQVTLSCSPISGHRSVSWYQQTPGQGLQFLFEYFSETQRNKGNFPGRFSGRQFSNSRSEMNVSTLELGDSALYLCASSPTTGGAETQYFGPGTRLLVL.

This chain uses TRBV20-1 with TRBJ2-3, with 8 bases fitting TRBD2. The CDR3 runs 14 residues. After removal of 6 bases from V and 2 bases from J, the junction contained 7 bases not matched to a gene. The germline V gene has CDR1 DFQATT and CDR2 SNEGSKA (reference sequence). CDR3 protein: CSAPGAGVTDTQYF. As DNA, the CDR3 is TGCAGTGCCCCAGGAGCGGGAGTCACAGATACGCAGTATTTT.

In its sample, this clonotype was seen once. Here the CDR3 DNA reads TGTGCCAGCAGTTCTGGGGGCAGGGAGCCCCAGCATTTT. Translated, it gives CASSSGGREPQHF. The chain carries TRBV6-5 and TRBJ1-5, with D perhaps TRBD1 (6 bases). The ends were cut back, 4 bases at V and 8 bases at J, with 12 bases in the middle. The CDR3 is 13 amino acids. CDR1 is MNHEY, CDR2 SVGAGI, per germline.

The chain is built from TRBV25-1 and TRBJ2-6; tentatively, D is TRBD2 (6 bases). The germline V and J ends were trimmed by 6 bases and 1 base, with 13 bases remaining between them. The CDR3 loop spans 16 amino acids. CDR1 is MGHDK, CDR2 SYGVNS, per germline. The CDR3 loop is CASRETGGSGANVLTF. In DNA form, the CDR3 reads TGTGCCAGCAGGGAAACAGGAGGGTCTGGGGCCAACGTCCTGACTTTC.

The chain uses TRBV12-3 or TRBV12-4 and TRBJ2-2; D not resolved. V was cut by 6 bases and J by 1 base, with 3 bases left in between. This CDR3 region has 12 residues. The CDR3 region has the DNA TGTGCCAGCAGGAGGAACACCGGGGAGCTGTTTTTT. Translated: CASRRNTGELFF.

The chain uses TRBV24-1 and TRBJ2-2; perhaps TRBD1 as D (5 bases). There are 13 residues in the CDR3. V was shortened by 7 bases and J by 4 bases, with 9 bases between the two germline ends. Germline CDR1 and CDR2: KGHDR and SFDVKD. The chain's CDR3 is CATSGRVTGELFF. The CDR3 DNA sequence: TGTGCCACCAGCGGCAGGGTCACCGGGGAGCTGTTTTTT.

This clonotype appeared a single time. The chain combines TRBV7-9 with TRBJ2-7, with no clear D. The V gene lost 1 base and the J gene lost 3 bases, with 13 bases spanning the gap. This CDR3 comprises 15 residues. Germline V gene lookup returns CDR1 SEHNR and CDR2 FQNEAQ (reference sequence). CDR3 sequence: CASSLGRSLGYEQYF. The CDR3 DNA reads TGTGCCAGCAGCTTAGGGCGGAGCCTAGGCTACGAGCAGTACTTC.

The chain carries TRBV6-2 or TRBV6-3 and TRBJ2-5, with unresolved D. Germline CDR1 is MNHEY and CDR2 is SVGEGT. V lost 6 bases and J lost 5, with 16 bases in between. CDR3 length: 14 amino acids. The CDR3 bases are TGTGCCAGCAGGAACTGGGGTGTCGCGGAGACCCAGTACTTC. It codes for CASRNWGVAETQYF.

This chain uses TRBV5-1 with TRBJ2-2, with 7 bases matching TRBD1. The V gene end was trimmed by 3 bases and the J gene end by 6 bases; junction bases not matched to a gene: 8. The CDR3 has 15 amino acids. Germline V gives CDR1 SGHRS, CDR2 YFSETQ. The CDR3 DNA follows: TGCGCCAGCAGCTACCAGGGGGAAGTATCCGGGGAGCTGTTTTTT. Its protein product is CASSYQGEVSGELFF.

The chain uses TRBV3-1 and TRBJ1-2; 8 bases are shared with TRBD1. Germline CDR1 reads LGHDT; CDR2 reads YNNKEL (reference sequence). V shed 4 bases and J 4 bases; nucleotides not matched to a gene: 5. The CDR3 sequence is 14 residues long. The CDR3 DNA follows: TGTGCCAGCAGCCCGCTGACAGGGGCCTATGGCTACACCTTC. Its protein is CASSPLTGAYGYTF.

The V call is TRBV3-1, the J call TRBJ1-2, with D hard to call. Germline lookup yields CDR1 LGHDT and CDR2 YNNKEL (reference sequence). V was trimmed by 3 bases and J by 6 bases, leaving 11 bases between them. The CDR3 is 13 residues long. The CDR3 loop is CASSQSGLHGYTF. The CDR3 DNA is TGTGCCAGCAGCCAGAGTGGCCTTCATGGCTACACCTTC.

This sequence joins TRBV11-2 and TRBJ2-7; the match to TRBD1 covers 7 bases. This CDR3 has 15 amino acids. Germline values: CDR1 SGHAT, CDR2 FQNNGV. V lost 0 bases and J lost 0; bases outside the gene matches: 2. CDR3 bases: TGTGCCAGCAGCTTAGAGTCAGGGGGCTCCTACGAGCAGTACTTC. Translated: CASSLESGGSYEQYF.

The chain recombines TRBV4-3 with TRBJ2-1; D might be TRBD2 (6 bases). Germline loops: CDR1 LGHNA, CDR2 YSLEER. This CDR3 is 15 amino acids long. Trimming pared 4 bases from V and 0 bases from J, leaving 10 bases between. The CDR3, as DNA: TGCGCCAGCAGCCCCGACGGGAGCTCCTACAATGAGCAGTTCTTC. Its protein is CASSPDGSSYNEQFF.